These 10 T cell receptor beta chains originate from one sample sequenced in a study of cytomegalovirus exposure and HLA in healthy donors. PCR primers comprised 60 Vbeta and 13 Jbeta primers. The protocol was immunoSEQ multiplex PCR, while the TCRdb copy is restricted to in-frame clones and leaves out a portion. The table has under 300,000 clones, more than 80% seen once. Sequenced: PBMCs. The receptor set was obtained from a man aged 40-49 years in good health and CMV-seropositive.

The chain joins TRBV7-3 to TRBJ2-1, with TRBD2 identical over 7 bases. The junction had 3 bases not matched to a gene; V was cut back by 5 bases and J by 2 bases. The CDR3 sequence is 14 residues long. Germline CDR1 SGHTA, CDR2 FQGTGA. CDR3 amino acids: CASSPSGTYNEQFF. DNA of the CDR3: TGTGCCAGCAGCCCTAGCGGTACCTACAATGAGCAGTTCTTC.

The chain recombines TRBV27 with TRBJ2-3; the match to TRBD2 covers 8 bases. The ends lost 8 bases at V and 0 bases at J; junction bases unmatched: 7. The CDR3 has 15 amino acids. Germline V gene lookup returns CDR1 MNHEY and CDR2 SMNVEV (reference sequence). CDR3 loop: CASASSGLSTDTQYF. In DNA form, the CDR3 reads TGTGCCAGCGCATCTAGCGGGCTTAGCACAGATACGCAGTATTTT.

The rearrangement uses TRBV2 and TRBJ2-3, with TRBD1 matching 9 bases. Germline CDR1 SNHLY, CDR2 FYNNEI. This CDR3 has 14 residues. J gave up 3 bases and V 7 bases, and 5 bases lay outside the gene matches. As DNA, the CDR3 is TGTGCCAGCACACCGGGACAGGGTACAGATACGCAGTATTTT. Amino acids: CASTPGQGTDTQYF.

The CDR3 spells CASRSGGASGELFF. The CDR3 nucleotides are TGTGCCAGCAGATCAGGGGGCGCATCCGGGGAGCTGTTTTTT. The chain links TRBV5-4 to TRBJ2-2; 8 bases align to TRBD1. Trimming cost V 5 bases and J 6 bases; bases outside gene matches: 6. The CDR3 covers 14 residues. Germline values: CDR1 SGHNT, CDR2 YYREEE (reference sequence).

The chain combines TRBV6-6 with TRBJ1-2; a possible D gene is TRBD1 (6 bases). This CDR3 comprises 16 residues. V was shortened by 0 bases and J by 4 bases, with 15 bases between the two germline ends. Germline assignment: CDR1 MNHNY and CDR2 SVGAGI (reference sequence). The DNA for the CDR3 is TGTGCCAGCAGTTACTCACCAGGACAGATATCCTATGGCTACACCTTC. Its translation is CASSYSPGQISYGYTF.

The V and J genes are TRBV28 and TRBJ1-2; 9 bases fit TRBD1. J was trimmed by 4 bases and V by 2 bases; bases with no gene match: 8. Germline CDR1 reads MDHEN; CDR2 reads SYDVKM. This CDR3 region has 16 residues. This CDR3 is CASSLGGQGARYGYTF. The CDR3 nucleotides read TGTGCCAGCAGTTTAGGGGGACAGGGAGCGCGCTATGGCTACACCTTC.

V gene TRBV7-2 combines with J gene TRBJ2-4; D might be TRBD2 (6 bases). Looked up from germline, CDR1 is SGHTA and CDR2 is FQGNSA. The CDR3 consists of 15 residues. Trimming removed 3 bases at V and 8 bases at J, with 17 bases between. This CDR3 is CASSFSGGISHIQYF. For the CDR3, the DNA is TGTGCCAGCAGCTTTAGCGGCGGCATTAGTCACATTCAGTACTTC. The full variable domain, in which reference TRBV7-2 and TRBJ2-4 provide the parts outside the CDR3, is GAGVSQSPSNKVTEKGKDVELRCDPISGHTALYWYRQSLGQGLEFLIYFQGNSAPDKSGLPSDRFSAERTGGSVSTLTIQRTQQEDSAVYLCASSFSGGISHIQYFGAGTRLSVL.

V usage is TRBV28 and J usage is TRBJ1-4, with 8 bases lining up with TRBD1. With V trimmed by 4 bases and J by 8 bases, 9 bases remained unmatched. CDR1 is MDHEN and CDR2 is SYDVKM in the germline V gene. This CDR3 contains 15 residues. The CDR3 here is CASSYQGAGEEKLFF. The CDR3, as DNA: TGTGCCAGCAGTTACCAGGGGGCGGGGGAGGAAAAACTGTTTTTT.

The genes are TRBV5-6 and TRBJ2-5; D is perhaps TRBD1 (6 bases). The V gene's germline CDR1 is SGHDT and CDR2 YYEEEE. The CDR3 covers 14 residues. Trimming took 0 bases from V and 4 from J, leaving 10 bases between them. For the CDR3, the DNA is TGTGCCAGCAGCTTGGGTTTGGGGGCAGAGACCCAGTACTTC. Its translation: CASSLGLGAETQYF. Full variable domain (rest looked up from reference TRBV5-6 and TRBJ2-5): DAGVTQSPTHLIKTRGQQVTLRCSPKSGHDTVSWYQQALGQGPQFIFQYYEEEERQRGNFPDRFSGHQFPNYSSELNVNALLLGDSALYLCASSLGLGAETQYFGPGTRLLVL.

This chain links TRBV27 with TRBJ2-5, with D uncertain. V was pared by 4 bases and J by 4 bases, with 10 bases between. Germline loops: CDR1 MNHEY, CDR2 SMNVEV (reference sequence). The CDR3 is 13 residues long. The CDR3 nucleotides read TGTGCCAGCAGTTACCGTCGCGGAGAGACCCAGTACTTC. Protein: CASSYRRGETQYF.